This TCR beta chain comes out of a study of blood T cell repertoires in COVID-19. Background on the study: The samples span acute and convalescent COVID-19 from the United States, Italy and Spain. The cDNA or gDNA used as material had been derived from T cells, B-cell-depleted T cells, or PBMCs.

The CDR3 spans 13 residues. Germline assignment: CDR1 LNHNV and CDR2 YYDKDF (reference sequence). V was pared by 0 bases and J by 16 bases, with 16 bases between. Per the authors' pipeline: Cell counts per sample came from amplifying reference gene primers. Data came from immunoSEQ multiplex PCR; TCRdb stores just in-frame clones and leaves some out. D and trimming come from the DNA, and the V and J calls and clone size come from that table. The sample lists some 180,000 clones, about four fifths occurring once. The chain uses TRBV15 and TRBJ2-1; TRBD2 might be the D (6 bases). This clonotype was sampled from a woman aged 40 to 50 with COVID-19, enrolled during active disease. What was sequenced was peripheral blood. The CDR3 DNA reads TGTGCCACCAGCAGAGATCCGGAGGGCCAAACCTTCTTC. It translates to CATSRDPEGQTFF.